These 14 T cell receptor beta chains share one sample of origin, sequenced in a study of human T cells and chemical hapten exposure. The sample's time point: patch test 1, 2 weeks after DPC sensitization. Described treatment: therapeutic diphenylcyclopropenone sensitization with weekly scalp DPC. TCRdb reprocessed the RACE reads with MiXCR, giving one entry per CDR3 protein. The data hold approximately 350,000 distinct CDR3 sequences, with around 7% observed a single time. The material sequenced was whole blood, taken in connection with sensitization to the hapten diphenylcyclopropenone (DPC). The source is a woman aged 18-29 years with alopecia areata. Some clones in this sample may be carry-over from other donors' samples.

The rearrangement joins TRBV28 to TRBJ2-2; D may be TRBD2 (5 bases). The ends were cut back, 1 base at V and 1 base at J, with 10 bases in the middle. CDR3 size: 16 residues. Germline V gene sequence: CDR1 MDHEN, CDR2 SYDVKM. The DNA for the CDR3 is TGTGCCAGCAGTTTATTGAGGGCAGTGAACACCGGGGAGCTGTTTTTT. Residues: CASSLLRAVNTGELFF.

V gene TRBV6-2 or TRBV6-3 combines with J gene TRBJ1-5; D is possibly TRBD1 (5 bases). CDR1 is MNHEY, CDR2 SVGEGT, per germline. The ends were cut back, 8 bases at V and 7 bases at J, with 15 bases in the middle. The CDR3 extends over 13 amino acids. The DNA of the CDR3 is TGTGCCAGCCGGGAGGGGCTATCCCAGCCCCAGCATTTT. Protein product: CASREGLSQPQHF.

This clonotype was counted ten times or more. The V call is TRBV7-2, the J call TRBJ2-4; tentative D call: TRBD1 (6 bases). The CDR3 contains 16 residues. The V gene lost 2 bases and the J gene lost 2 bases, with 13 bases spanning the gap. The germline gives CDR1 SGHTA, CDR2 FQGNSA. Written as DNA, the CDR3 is TGTGCCAGCAGCTTACGTAGGGGGTTAACCAAAAACATTCAGTACTTC. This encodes CASSLRRGLTKNIQYF.

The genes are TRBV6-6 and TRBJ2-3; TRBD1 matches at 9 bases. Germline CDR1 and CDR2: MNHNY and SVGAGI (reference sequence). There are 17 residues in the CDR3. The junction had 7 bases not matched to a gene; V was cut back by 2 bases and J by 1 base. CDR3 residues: CASSYTQGAQGTDTQYF. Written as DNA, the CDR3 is TGTGCCAGCAGTTACACACAGGGGGCGCAGGGCACAGATACGCAGTATTTT.

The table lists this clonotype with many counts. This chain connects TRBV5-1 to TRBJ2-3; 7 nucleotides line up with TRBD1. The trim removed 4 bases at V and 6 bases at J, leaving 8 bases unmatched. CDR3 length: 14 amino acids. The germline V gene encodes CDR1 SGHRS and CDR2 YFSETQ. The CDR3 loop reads CASSPGTASDTQYF. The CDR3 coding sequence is TGCGCCAGCAGCCCAGGGACAGCAAGCGATACGCAGTATTTT.

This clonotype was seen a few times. The CDR3 sequence is CASSPGLTGLRITEAFF. In DNA form, the CDR3 reads TGTGCCAGCAGTCCCGGATTGACGGGACTCAGAATCACTGAAGCTTTCTTT. The chain links TRBV12-3 or TRBV12-4 to TRBJ1-1; TRBD1 is a possible D gene (5 bases). Between the trimmed V and J ends, which lost 5 bases and 4 bases, there was a span of 23 bases. The CDR3 is 17 amino acids.

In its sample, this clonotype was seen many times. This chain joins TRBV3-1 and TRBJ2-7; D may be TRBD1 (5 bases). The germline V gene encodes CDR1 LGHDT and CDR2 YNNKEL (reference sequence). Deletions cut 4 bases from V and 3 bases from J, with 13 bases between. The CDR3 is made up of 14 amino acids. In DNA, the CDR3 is TGTGCCAGCAGCCCTCGAACAGGTTTCTACGAGCAGTACTTC. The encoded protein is CASSPRTGFYEQYF.

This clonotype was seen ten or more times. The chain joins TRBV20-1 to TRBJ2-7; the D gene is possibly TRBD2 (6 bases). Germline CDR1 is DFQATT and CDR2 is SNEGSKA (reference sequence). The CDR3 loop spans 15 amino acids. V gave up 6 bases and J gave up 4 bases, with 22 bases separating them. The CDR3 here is CSAVSPGGRGYEQYF. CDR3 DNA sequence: TGCAGTGCCGTATCTCCCGGGGGAAGGGGTTACGAGCAGTACTTC.

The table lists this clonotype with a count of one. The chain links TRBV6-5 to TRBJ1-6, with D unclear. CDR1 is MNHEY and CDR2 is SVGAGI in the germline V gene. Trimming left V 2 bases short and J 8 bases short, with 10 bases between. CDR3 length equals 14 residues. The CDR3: CASSYGRDDSPLHF. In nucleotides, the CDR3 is TGTGCCAGCAGTTACGGGAGGGATGATTCACCCCTCCACTTT.

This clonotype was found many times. The CDR3 sequence is CASKEGDNSPLHF. The CDR3, as DNA: TGTGCCAGCAAGGAGGGGGATAATTCACCCCTCCACTTT. J is TRBJ1-6 and V is TRBV12-3 or TRBV12-4, with D maybe TRBD1 (6 bases). The CDR3 extends over 13 amino acids. Trimming removed 7 bases at V and 5 bases at J, with 9 bases between.

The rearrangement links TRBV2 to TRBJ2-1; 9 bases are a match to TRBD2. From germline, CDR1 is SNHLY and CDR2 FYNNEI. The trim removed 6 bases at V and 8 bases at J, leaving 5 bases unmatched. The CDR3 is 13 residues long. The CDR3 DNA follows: TGTGCCAGCAGCGAGCGGGGGGTTGATGAGCAGTTCTTC. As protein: CASSERGVDEQFF. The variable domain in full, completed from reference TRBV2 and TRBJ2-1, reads EPEVTQTPSHQVTQMGQEVILRCVPISNHLYFYWYRQILGQKVEFLVSFYNNEISEKSEIFDDQFSVERPDGSNFTLKIRSTKLEDSAMYFCASSERGVDEQFFGPGTRLTVL.

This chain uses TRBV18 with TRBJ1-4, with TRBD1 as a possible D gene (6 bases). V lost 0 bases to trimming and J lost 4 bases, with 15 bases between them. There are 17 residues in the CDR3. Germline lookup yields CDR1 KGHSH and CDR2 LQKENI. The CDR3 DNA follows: TGTGCCAGCTCACCACCGAATCAGGGGCGATATAATGAAAAACTGTTTTTT. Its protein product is CASSPPNQGRYNEKLFF.

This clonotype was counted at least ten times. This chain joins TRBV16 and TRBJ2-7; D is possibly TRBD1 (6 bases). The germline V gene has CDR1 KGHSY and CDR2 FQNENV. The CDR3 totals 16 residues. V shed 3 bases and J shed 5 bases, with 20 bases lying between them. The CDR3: CASSHERSRGLHEQYF. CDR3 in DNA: TGTGCCAGCAGCCATGAGCGCTCCAGGGGTCTCCACGAGCAGTACTTC. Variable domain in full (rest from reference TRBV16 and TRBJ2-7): GEEVAQTPKHLVRGEGQKAKLYCAPIKGHSYVFWYQQVLKNEFKFLISFQNENVFDETGMPKERFSAKCLPNSPCSLEIQATKLEDSAVYFCASSHERSRGLHEQYFGPGTRLTVT.

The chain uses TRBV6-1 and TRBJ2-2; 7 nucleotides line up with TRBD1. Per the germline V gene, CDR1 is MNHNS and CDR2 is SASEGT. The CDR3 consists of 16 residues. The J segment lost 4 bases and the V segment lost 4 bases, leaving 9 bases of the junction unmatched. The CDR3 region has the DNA TGTGCCAGCAGTGGAGATTACAGGGGATCCACCGGGGAGCTGTTTTTT. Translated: CASSGDYRGSTGELFF.